This TCR beta chain was obtained from a study of Graves' ophthalmopathy and Graves' hyperthyroidism. General study points: Detected in blood as well were most expanded thyroid clonotypes with frequency above 0.001.

Diagnostic conclusions were grounded in clinical symptoms, serum thyroxine, TRAb, thyroid ultrasound and orbital computed tomography. About this clonotype itself: As yet, its antigen is unknown.

Using RNA transcripts, the TCR beta CDR3 regions were amplified. Amplification began with first-round RT-PCR using HTBI primers, then second-round multiplex PCR was performed. A single record per CDR3 protein comes from TCRdb applying MiXCR to the multiplex PCR reads. The repertoire holds 350,000 to 400,000 distinct CDR3 sequences, with approximately 20% as singletons. This receptor was obtained from a woman between 18 and 29 years old with Graves' ophthalmopathy. Sequencing was done on a sample of peripheral blood.

The CDR3 nucleotides are TGTGCCAGCATCTACCCAGGGGGCGAGAGAGCTTTCTTT. Its protein is CASIYPGGERAFF. The chain recombines TRBV6-1 with TRBJ1-1, with 8 bases identical to TRBD1. The V gene's germline CDR1 is MNHNS and CDR2 SASEGT. The CDR3 is 13 amino acids. The V and J ends lost 7 bases and 10 bases, in that order; junction bases with no gene match: 11.